Included here is one T cell receptor beta chain sequence, with context. Its antigen remains unknown. This CDR3 contains 10 residues. Trimming left V 1 base short and J 9 bases short, with 1 base between. Germline CDR1 and CDR2: LGHNA and YSLEER. With a J-beta primer mix and a sample-barcoded 5' primer, a second PCR ran about 6 to 11 cycles. All samples yielded 2.5 million or more CDR3-containing paired-end reads. One entry per CDR3 protein, called by TCRdb with MiXCR from the 5' RACE reads. Here the sample spans about 830,000 distinct CDR3 sequences, roughly 60% being singletons. This sample stems from a study of blood T cells in healthy people across ages. General study results and limits: PBMCs went unsorted, and a conclusive naive versus antigen-experienced comparison was therefore prevented.

The chain employs TRBV4-3 and TRBJ2-1; no clear D. This sequence was found in a man aged 25 to 40 in good health. Input material: blood. DNA of the CDR3: TGCGCCAGCAGCCAAGGTGAGCAGTTCTTC. This gives the protein CASSQGEQFF.